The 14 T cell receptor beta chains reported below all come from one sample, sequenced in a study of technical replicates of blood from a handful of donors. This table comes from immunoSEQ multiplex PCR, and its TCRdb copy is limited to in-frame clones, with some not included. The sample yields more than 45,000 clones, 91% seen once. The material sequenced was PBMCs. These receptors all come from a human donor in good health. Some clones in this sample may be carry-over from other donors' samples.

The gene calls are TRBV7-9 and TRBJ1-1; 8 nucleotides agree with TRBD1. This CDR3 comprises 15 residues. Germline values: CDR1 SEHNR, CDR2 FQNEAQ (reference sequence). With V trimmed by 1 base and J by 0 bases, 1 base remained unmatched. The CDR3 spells CASSLGTGMNTEAFF. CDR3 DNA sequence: TGTGCCAGCAGCTTAGGGACAGGGATGAACACTGAAGCTTTCTTT.

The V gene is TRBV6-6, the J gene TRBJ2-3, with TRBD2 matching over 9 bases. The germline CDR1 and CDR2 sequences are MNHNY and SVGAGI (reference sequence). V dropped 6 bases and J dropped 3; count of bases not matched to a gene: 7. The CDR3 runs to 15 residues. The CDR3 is CASRLPGLATDTQYF. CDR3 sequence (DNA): TGTGCCAGCAGACTACCGGGACTAGCAACAGATACGCAGTATTTT.

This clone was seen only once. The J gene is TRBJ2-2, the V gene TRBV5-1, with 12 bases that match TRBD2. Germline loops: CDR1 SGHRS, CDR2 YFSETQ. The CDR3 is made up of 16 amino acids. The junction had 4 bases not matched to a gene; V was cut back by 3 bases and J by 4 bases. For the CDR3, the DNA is TGCGCCAGCAGCTACTGGACTAGCGGGGTCACCGGGGAGCTGTTTTTT. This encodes CASSYWTSGVTGELFF.

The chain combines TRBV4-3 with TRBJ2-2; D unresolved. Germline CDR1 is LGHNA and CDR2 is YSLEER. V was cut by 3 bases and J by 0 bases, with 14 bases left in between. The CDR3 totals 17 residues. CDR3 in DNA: TGCGCCAGCAGCCAGGGCTTTACAGCCTCGAACACCGGGGAGCTGTTTTTT. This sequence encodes CASSQGFTASNTGELFF.

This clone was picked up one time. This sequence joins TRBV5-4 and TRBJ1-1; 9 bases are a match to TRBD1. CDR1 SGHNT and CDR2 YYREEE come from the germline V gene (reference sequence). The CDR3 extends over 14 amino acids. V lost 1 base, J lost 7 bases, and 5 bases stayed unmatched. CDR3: CASSLTGGVGEAFF. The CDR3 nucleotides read TGTGCCAGCAGCTTGACAGGGGGCGTCGGTGAAGCTTTCTTT.

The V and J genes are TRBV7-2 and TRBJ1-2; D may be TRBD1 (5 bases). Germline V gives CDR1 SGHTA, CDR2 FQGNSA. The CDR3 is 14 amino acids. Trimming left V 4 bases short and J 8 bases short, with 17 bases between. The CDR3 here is CASSWREGLQGYTF. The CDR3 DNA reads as TGTGCCAGCAGCTGGAGGGAGGGGCTTCAAGGCTACACCTTC.

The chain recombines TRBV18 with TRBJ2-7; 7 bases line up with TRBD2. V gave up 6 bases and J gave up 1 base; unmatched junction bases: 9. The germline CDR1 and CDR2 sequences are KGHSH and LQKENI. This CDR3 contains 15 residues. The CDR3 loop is CASSAGPGGSYEQYF. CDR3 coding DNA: TGTGCCAGCTCGGCGGGACCGGGAGGATCCTACGAGCAGTACTTC.

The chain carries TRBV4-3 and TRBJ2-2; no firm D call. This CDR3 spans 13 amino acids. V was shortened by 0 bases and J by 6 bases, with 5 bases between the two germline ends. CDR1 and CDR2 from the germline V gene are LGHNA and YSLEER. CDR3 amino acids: CASSQDTAGELFF. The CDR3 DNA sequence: TGCGCCAGCAGCCAAGATACGGCCGGGGAGCTGTTTTTT.

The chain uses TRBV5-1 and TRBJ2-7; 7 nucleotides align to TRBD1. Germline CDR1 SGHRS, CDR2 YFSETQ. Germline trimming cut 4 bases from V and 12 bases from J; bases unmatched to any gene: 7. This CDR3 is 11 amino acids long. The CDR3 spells CASSSDRELYF. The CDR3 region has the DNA TGCGCCAGCAGCAGCGACAGGGAGTTGTACTTC.

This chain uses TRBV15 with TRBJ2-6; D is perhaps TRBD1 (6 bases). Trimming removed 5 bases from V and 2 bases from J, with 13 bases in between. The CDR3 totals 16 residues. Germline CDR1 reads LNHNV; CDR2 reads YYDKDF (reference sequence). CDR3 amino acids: CATSRSAGAGANVLTF. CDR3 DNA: TGTGCCACCAGCCGATCTGCAGGGGCTGGGGCCAACGTCCTGACTTTC. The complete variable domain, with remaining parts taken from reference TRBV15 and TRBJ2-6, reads DAMVIQNPRYQVTQFGKPVTLSCSQTLNHNVMYWYQQKSSQAPKLLFHYYDKDFNNEADTPDNFQSRRPNTSFCFLDIRSPGLGDTAMYLCATSRSAGAGANVLTFGAGSRLTVL.

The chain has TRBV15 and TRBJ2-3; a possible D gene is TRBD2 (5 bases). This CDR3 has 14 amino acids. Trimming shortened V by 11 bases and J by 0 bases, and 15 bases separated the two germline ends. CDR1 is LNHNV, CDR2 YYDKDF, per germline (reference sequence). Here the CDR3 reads CASRRSSSTDTQYF. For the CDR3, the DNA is TGTGCCTCTCGGAGGTCTAGCAGCACAGATACGCAGTATTTT.

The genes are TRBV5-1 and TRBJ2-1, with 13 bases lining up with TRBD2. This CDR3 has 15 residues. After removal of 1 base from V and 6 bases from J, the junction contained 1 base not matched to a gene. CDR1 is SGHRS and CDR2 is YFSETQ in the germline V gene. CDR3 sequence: CASSLRTSGSNEQFF. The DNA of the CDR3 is TGCGCCAGCAGCTTGAGGACTAGCGGGAGCAATGAGCAGTTCTTC.

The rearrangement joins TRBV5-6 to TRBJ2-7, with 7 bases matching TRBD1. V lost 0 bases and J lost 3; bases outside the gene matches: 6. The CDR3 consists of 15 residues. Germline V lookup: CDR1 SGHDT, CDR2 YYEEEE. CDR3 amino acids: CASSLGQGVVYEQYF. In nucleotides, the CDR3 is TGTGCCAGCAGCTTGGGTCAGGGGGTTGTCTACGAGCAGTACTTC.

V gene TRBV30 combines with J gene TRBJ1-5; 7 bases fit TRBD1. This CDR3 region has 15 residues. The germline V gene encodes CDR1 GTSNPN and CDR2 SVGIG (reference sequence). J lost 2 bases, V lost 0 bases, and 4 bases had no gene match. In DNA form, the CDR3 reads TGTGCCTGGAGTGTAGACAGGGTCGGCAATCAGCCCCAGCATTTT. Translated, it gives CAWSVDRVGNQPQHF.